The 28 T cell receptor beta chains reported below all come from one sample, sequenced in a study of T-cell reconstitution after alpha-beta-depleted transplantation in children. Molecular barcoding with unique molecular identifiers was used for the TCRbeta library. One entry per CDR3 protein results from TCRdb running MiXCR on the PCR reads. The sample records approximately 650,000 distinct CDR3 sequences, 13% being singletons. Sequenced here: PBMCs, sampled before TCRalphabeta/CD19-depleted stem cell transplant. These receptors all come from a girl aged 2 to 10 with congenital amegakaryocytic thrombocytopenia, due to receive a stem cell transplant.

In this sample, this clonotype turned up a few times. The V call is TRBV27, the J call TRBJ2-1; D remains ambiguous. Germline-derived CDR1 and CDR2 are MNHEY and SMNVEV (reference sequence). V dropped 10 bases and J dropped 2 bases, with 15 bases sitting between them. The CDR3 is made up of 14 amino acids. The CDR3 reads CATSMLRPYNEQFF. Here the CDR3 DNA reads TGTGCCACCTCCATGCTTCGGCCCTACAATGAGCAGTTCTTC.

This clonotype showed up many times. CDR3 in DNA: TGTGCCAGCAGTGTGACTGTCTACGAGCAGTACTTC. It codes for CASSVTVYEQYF. The chain carries TRBV12-3 or TRBV12-4 and TRBJ2-7; D gene uncertain. There are 12 residues in the CDR3. V was cut by 5 bases and J by 3 bases, with 8 bases left in between.

This clonotype showed up just a few times. The chain has TRBV3-1 and TRBJ2-1; D unresolved. Germline V gives CDR1 LGHDT, CDR2 YNNKEL (reference sequence). CDR3 length: 16 amino acids. V gave up 11 bases and J gave up 4 bases, with 24 bases separating them. CDR3 in amino acids: CAVPKERAGDYNEQFF. CDR3 nucleotide sequence: TGTGCCGTGCCCAAGGAAAGGGCTGGGGATTACAATGAGCAGTTCTTC.

The V gene is TRBV10-3, the J gene TRBJ2-3; 11 nucleotides align to TRBD2. After removal of 2 bases from V and 3 bases from J, the junction contained 10 bases not matched to a gene. The length of the CDR3 is 18 residues. CDR1 is ENHRY, CDR2 SYGVKD, per germline. CDR3 nucleotide sequence: TGTGCCATCAGTGAGAGGAGACTAGCGGGAAGGGTTACAGATACGCAGTATTTT. Its translation is CAISERRLAGRVTDTQYF.

V usage is TRBV7-8 and J usage is TRBJ1-4; TRBD1 is a possible D gene (5 bases). The CDR3 covers 15 residues. Germline V CDR1 and CDR2: SGHVS, FQNEAQ. V lost 4 bases and J lost 5, with 14 bases in between. For the CDR3, the DNA is TGTGCCAGCAGCTGGGACCGGGACGGGAATGAAAAACTGTTTTTT. This gives the protein CASSWDRDGNEKLFF.

This clonotype was observed a handful of times. The CDR3 spells CASSPYGGGYGYTF. CDR3 DNA: TGCGCCAGCAGCCCATACGGGGGGGGCTATGGCTACACCTTC. J is TRBJ1-2 and V is TRBV5-1, with D possibly TRBD1 on 5 matching bases. Trimming pared 4 bases from V and 4 bases from J, leaving 14 bases between. Germline loops: CDR1 SGHRS, CDR2 YFSETQ. This CDR3 is built from 14 residues.

This clonotype was observed a few times. The rearrangement uses TRBV19 and TRBJ1-5; the D gene is possibly TRBD1 (6 bases). This CDR3 has 13 amino acids. The V and J ends lost 9 bases and 2 bases respectively, with 11 bases between them. The germline V gene has CDR1 LNHDA and CDR2 SQIVND (reference sequence). In DNA, the CDR3 is TGTGCCAGGACGGGACACGGCAATCAGCCCCAGCATTTT. This encodes CARTGHGNQPQHF.

V usage is TRBV5-5 and J usage is TRBJ2-1; TRBD2 agrees at 11 bases. CDR1 is SGHKS and CDR2 is YYEKEE in the germline V gene (reference sequence). The J segment lost 10 bases and the V segment lost 4 bases, leaving 13 bases of the junction unmatched. The CDR3 loop spans 16 amino acids. CDR3 region: CASSLGLAGGPWEQFF. The CDR3 nucleotides read TGTGCCAGCAGCCTCGGACTAGCGGGCGGCCCGTGGGAGCAGTTCTTC.

Many counts were recorded for this clonotype. J is TRBJ2-7 and V is TRBV6-2 or TRBV6-3; TRBD2 agrees at 12 bases. CDR3 length equals 15 residues. Germline CDR1 MNHEY, CDR2 SVGEGT. The junction had 5 bases not matched to a gene; V was cut back by 6 bases and J by 2 bases. The CDR3 region has the DNA TGTGCCAGCAGCCCTAGCGGGAGGGCTACCTACGAGCAGTACTTC. Protein product: CASSPSGRATYEQYF.

There are many counts of this clonotype. This chain links TRBV7-2 with TRBJ1-4; 9 bases map to TRBD1. CDR1 and CDR2 from the germline V gene are SGHTA and FQGNSA. With V trimmed by 2 bases and J by 8 bases, 3 bases remained unmatched. This CDR3 region has 14 residues. The CDR3: CASSLRTGEEKLFF. The CDR3 coding sequence is TGTGCCAGCAGCTTACGGACAGGGGAAGAAAAACTGTTTTTT.

Concerning this clonotype: It may be a read error: a sequence one base away is much more abundant. The rearrangement links TRBV4-1 to TRBJ2-1, with D possibly matching TRBD1 (5 bases). Germline CDR1 MGHRA, CDR2 YSYEKL. This CDR3 contains 16 residues. This CDR3 is CASSQAEQVHSSEQIF. The CDR3 DNA is TGCGCCAGCAGCCAAGCAGAACAGGTTCATTCTAGTGAGCAGATCTTC.

As regards this clonotype: A much larger clone sits a single nucleotide away, making a read error possible. The rearrangement uses TRBV15 and TRBJ2-1, with 7 nucleotides matching TRBD2. CDR3 size: 13 residues. Germline V gene data show CDR1 as LNHNV and CDR2 as YYDKDF (reference sequence). As DNA, the CDR3 is TGTGTCACCAGCGGGAATAGGTACAATGAGCAGTTCTTC. Translated, it gives CVTSGNRYNEQFF. Full variable domain (outside the CDR3, taken from reference TRBV15 and TRBJ2-1): DAMVIQNPRYQVTQFGKPVTLSCSQTLNHNVMYWYQQKSSQAPKLLFHYYDKDFNNEADTPDNFQSRRPNTSFCFLDIRSPGLGDTAMYLCVTSGNRYNEQFFGPGTRLTVL.

The V call is TRBV20-1, the J call TRBJ2-1, with a tentative D call TRBD2 (6 bases). V was pared by 6 bases and J by 4 bases, with 19 bases between. The germline CDR1 and CDR2 sequences are DFQATT and SNEGSKA (reference sequence). CDR3 size: 15 residues. Here the CDR3 DNA reads TGCAGTGCCAGAAGGACGGGACTCCATTACAATGAGCAGTTCTTC. Encoded protein: CSARRTGLHYNEQFF.

This clonotype was detected ten times or more. The chain couples TRBV5-1 to TRBJ2-1, with TRBD2 matching 8 bases. V shed 4 bases and J 9 bases; nucleotides not matched to a gene: 15. The germline V gene has CDR1 SGHRS and CDR2 YFSETQ. The CDR3 totals 16 residues. The CDR3 nucleotides are TGCGCCAGCAGCGTAGCCGGGACTAGACAGGTCAGTGAGCAGTTCTTC. This encodes CASSVAGTRQVSEQFF. The complete variable domain, with remaining parts taken from reference TRBV5-1 and TRBJ2-1, reads KAGVTQTPRYLIKTRGQQVTLSCSPISGHRSVSWYQQTPGQGLQFLFEYFSETQRNKGNFPGRFSGRQFSNSRSEMNVSTLELGDSALYLCASSVAGTRQVSEQFFGPGTRLTVL.

This clonotype was counted ten times or more. V gene TRBV2 combines with J gene TRBJ2-1; TRBD2 matches at 12 bases. Germline assignment: CDR1 SNHLY and CDR2 FYNNEI. The CDR3 spans 15 residues. The junction had 9 bases not matched to a gene; V was cut back by 6 bases and J by 9 bases. CDR3 nucleotide sequence: TGTGCCAGCAGACCCCTAGCGGGAGGGCCGGGTGAGCAGTTCTTC. As protein: CASRPLAGGPGEQFF.

The table lists this clonotype with many counts. V usage is TRBV9 and J usage is TRBJ1-2; D gene unclear. V lost 0 bases and J lost 0, with 9 bases in between. This CDR3 is 15 amino acids long. CDR1 SGDLS and CDR2 YYNGEE come from the germline V gene. The CDR3 DNA is TGTGCCAGCAGCGTAGCTCGGGGTACTAACTATGGCTACACCTTC. Residues: CASSVARGTNYGYTF.

With respect to this clonotype: A clone one base away is much larger, so this may be a read error. The chain combines TRBV12-3 or TRBV12-4 with TRBJ2-2; a weak D match, TRBD2 (5 bases). The CDR3 consists of 14 residues. The CDR3 loop is CASSRDYLTGERFF. CDR3 in DNA: TGTGCCAGCAGCCGAGACTATCTCACCGGGGAGCGGTTTTTT.

The chain recombines TRBV7-9 with TRBJ2-1; D call uncertain. The CDR3 has 16 residues. The germline V gene encodes CDR1 SEHNR and CDR2 FQNEAQ (reference sequence). Trimming stripped 4 bases from V and 0 bases from J, with 13 bases between. The CDR3 DNA sequence: TGTGCCAGCAGCTCACTCCGGACCTACTCCTACAATGAGCAGTTCTTC. It encodes CASSSLRTYSYNEQFF.

This clonotype has ten or more counts. A read error may account for a junction end that differs from germline. V usage is TRBV20-1 and J usage is TRBJ1-6, with 7 bases lining up with TRBD1. The germline CDR1 and CDR2 sequences are DFQATT and SNEGSKA (reference sequence). The CDR3 spans 16 residues. CDR3 coding DNA: TGCAGTGTTAGAAATTCGCGACAGGGAAATAATTCACCCCTCCACTTT. This encodes CSVRNSRQGNNSPLHF.

The genes are TRBV7-6 and TRBJ2-3; 8 nucleotides agree with TRBD2. The CDR3 extends over 16 amino acids. V was pared by 3 bases and J by 7 bases, with 12 bases of the junction left unmatched. Germline-derived CDR1 and CDR2 are SGHVS and FNYEAQ. CDR3 region: CASSFDASGRMNTQYF. The CDR3 DNA follows: TGTGCCAGCAGCTTTGATGCAAGCGGGAGAATGAATACGCAGTATTTT.

The genes are TRBV28 and TRBJ2-2; 10 bases fit TRBD2. With 3 bases clipped from V and 4 bases from J, the junction kept 14 bases outside the gene matches. This CDR3 has 19 amino acids. Germline CDR1 reads MDHEN; CDR2 reads SYDVKM. The CDR3 DNA is TGTGCCAGCAGTTTGCAACCCTGGACTAGCGGCGCACCCACCGGGGAGCTGTTTTTT. Protein product: CASSLQPWTSGAPTGELFF.

V gene TRBV27 combines with J gene TRBJ2-4; TRBD2 agrees at 11 bases. Trimming at V came to 5 bases and at J to 1 base, leaving 10 bases not matched to a gene. Germline loops: CDR1 MNHEY, CDR2 SMNVEV (reference sequence). This CDR3 spans 18 amino acids. The CDR3 is CASSPSRLAGRAKNIQYF. The CDR3 bases are TGTGCCAGCAGTCCTTCTAGACTAGCGGGAAGGGCCAAAAACATTCAGTACTTC.

This clonotype was seen many times. V gene TRBV12-3 or TRBV12-4 combines with J gene TRBJ1-2, with D possibly TRBD1 on 5 matching bases. V lost 6 bases and J lost 0, with 11 bases in between. CDR3 length: 14 amino acids. DNA for the CDR3: TGTGCCAGCAGCGGGACCGGAGCTAACTATGGCTACACCTTC. This codes for CASSGTGANYGYTF.

This chain joins TRBV19 and TRBJ1-1; D not resolved. The length of the CDR3 is 12 residues. CDR1 and CDR2 from the germline V gene are LNHDA and SQIVND (reference sequence). V was clipped by 2 bases and J by 7 bases, with 8 bases between them. The CDR3 loop is CASSITRSEAFF. Written as DNA, the CDR3 is TGTGCCAGTAGTATAACAAGGAGTGAAGCTTTCTTT.

This clonotype was counted between two and nine times. The CDR3 reads CASSLTGLYNEQFF. Written as DNA, the CDR3 is TGTGCCAGCAGTCTAACTGGGCTATACAATGAGCAGTTCTTC. This sequence joins TRBV12-3 or TRBV12-4 and TRBJ2-1; D is unclear. The ends were cut back, 5 bases at V and 4 bases at J, with 12 bases in the middle. The CDR3 is made up of 14 amino acids.

As to this clonotype: Just one base apart from a much larger clone, this may be a read error. This likely comes from a read error, as the CDR3 has no conserved phenylalanine or tryptophan at its end. The DNA of the CDR3 is TGTGCCAGCAGCTTAGTTGCGGGAGGGAGCACAGATACGCAGTATATT. It is translated as CASSLVAGGSTDTQYI. The V and J genes are TRBV7-2 and TRBJ2-3; TRBD2 matches at 9 bases. CDR1 is SGHTA and CDR2 is FQGNSA in the germline V gene. CDR3 length equals 16 residues. With V trimmed by 1 base and J by 0 bases, 2 bases remained unmatched.

This clonotype was seen ten or more times. This chain uses TRBV20-1 with TRBJ2-7; 7 bases line up with TRBD2. This CDR3 spans 15 amino acids. V lost 1 base to trimming and J lost 3 bases; unmatched junction nucleotides: 9. Germline-derived CDR1 and CDR2 are DFQATT and SNEGSKA (reference sequence). CDR3 region: CSARGSGGTNYEQYF. In nucleotides, the CDR3 is TGCAGTGCTAGAGGAAGTGGCGGGACTAACTACGAGCAGTACTTC.

CDR3 sequence (DNA): TGTGCCAGCAGCTTAGTCTCCCAGACTGAGCAGTTCTTC. The encoded protein is CASSLVSQTEQFF. The rearrangement links TRBV7-9 to TRBJ2-1, with unresolved D. CDR1 SEHNR and CDR2 FQNEAQ come from the germline V gene (reference sequence). The CDR3 totals 13 residues. V was cut by 1 base and J by 9 bases, with 10 bases left in between.